The rows below give T cell receptor beta chains drawn from one sample of a study of T cell repertoires in cytomegalovirus infection. TCRdb passed the reads through MiXCR, listing each CDR3 protein once. The sample lists around 440,000 distinct CDR3 sequences, around 10% occurring once. Input material: PBMCs. These receptors all come from a human donor in good health (CMV status not recorded). Some clones in this sample may be carry-over from other donors' samples. The CDR3 runs from the conserved cysteine through the conserved F or W.

j_call v_call cdr3_aa
TRBJ2-1 TRBV14 CASSLFLAGSYNEQFF
TRBJ1-2 TRBV20-1 CSAMEFSEEGYTF
TRBJ1-2 TRBV7-2 CASSFNVGSYGYTF
TRBJ2-1 TRBV24-1 CATSDSTGLGGNEQFF
TRBJ2-1 TRBV7-7 CASSLSWSASPEQFF
TRBJ1-2 TRBV6-1 CASTRTGGAGDYGYTF
TRBJ1-4 TRBV19 CASTSTGEGTNEKLFF
TRBJ2-5 TRBV18 CASSRTGEEETQYF
TRBJ1-2 TRBV7-9 CASSFAWDGYTF
TRBJ1-3 TRBV28 CASSLSTGGSDTIYF
TRBJ1-3 TRBV5-6 CASSLPEGAGNTIYF
TRBJ1-5 TRBV7-6 CASSLVGGDYSNQPQHF
TRBJ1-5 TRBV20-1 CSARADRGNQPQHF
TRBJ2-3 TRBV3-1 CASSQDLTTDTQYF
TRBJ1-5 TRBV5-6 CASSSGSRGNQPQHF
TRBJ1-4 TRBV12-3/TRBV12-4 CASSPGEKLFF
TRBJ1-5 TRBV10-3 CAISSGGTNQPQHF
TRBJ1-3 TRBV3-1 CASSQELGSGNTIYF
TRBJ2-1 TRBV6-1 CASTSEGHGGSDEQFF
TRBJ2-7 TRBV6-5 CASSGSWGSDEQYF
TRBJ1-5 TRBV20-1 CSARGGRTQHF
TRBJ2-1 TRBV7-9 CASSLRTSGGYNEQFF
TRBJ2-3 TRBV12-3/TRBV12-4 CASLSGRRGNTDTQYF
TRBJ2-7 TRBV5-1 CASSNGGSGDYEQYF
TRBJ1-2 TRBV5-4 CASSLRRRRPNYGYTF
TRBJ2-7 TRBV7-2 CASSKGVGLNPLRGQYF
TRBJ1-5 TRBV7-9 CASSLNLVNQPQHF
TRBJ1-4 TRBV28 CASRSGTSNEKLFF
TRBJ2-7 TRBV12-3/TRBV12-4 CASSPSAGASYEQYF
TRBJ2-3 TRBV7-2 CASSLWGRGLTDTQYF
TRBJ1-5 TRBV12-3/TRBV12-4 CASSFVRQPQHF
TRBJ2-5 TRBV6-1 CAATRTGETQYF
TRBJ2-3 TRBV14 CASSQDQYTESSTDTQYF
TRBJ1-2 TRBV29-1 CSVEDLPDGYYGYTF
TRBJ2-7 TRBV7-8 CASSSSASGREEQYF
TRBJ2-5 TRBV7-3 CASSAGLALRETQYF